These 14 T cell receptor beta chains originate from one sample sequenced in a study of metastatic and nonmetastatic thyroid tumors. TCRdb re-called the PCR reads via MiXCR. The table shows approximately 44,000 clones, with 20% to 30% occurring only once. Thyroid surgery took place with no prior treatment in any patient. Sequencing was carried out using tumor tissue. The source is a female donor with papillary thyroid cancer or a benign thyroid nodule (not recorded which). Some clones in this sample may be carry-over from other donors' samples.

This clone was observed a single time. Relative to the germline gene, one junction end is altered; a read error may explain this. The chain carries TRBV18 and TRBJ2-2; D remains unclear. This CDR3 comprises 14 residues. CDR1 KGHSH and CDR2 LQKENI come from the germline V gene. CDR3 sequence reads: CVSSRVTSTGELFF. CDR3 DNA sequence: TGTGTCAGCTCACGCGTGACTTCCACCGGGGAGCTGTTTTTT.

This clone showed up many times. The V and J genes are TRBV7-2 and TRBJ2-7; TRBD1 is a possible D gene (6 bases). Germline V lookup: CDR1 SGHTA, CDR2 FQGNSA. The CDR3 loop spans 17 amino acids. Deletions cut 6 bases from V and 4 bases from J, with 25 bases between. The CDR3 here is CASSSAPGTPSWYEQYF. The CDR3 coding sequence is TGTGCCAGCAGTTCCGCCCCCGGGACACCGTCATGGTACGAGCAGTACTTC.

This chain joins TRBV6-2 or TRBV6-3 and TRBJ1-1; tentative D call: TRBD1 (6 bases). V was pared by 6 bases and J by 1 base, with 18 bases between. The V gene's germline CDR1 is MNHEY and CDR2 SVGEGT. The CDR3 has 16 amino acids. The CDR3 reads CASSNSPGGRNTEAFF. In nucleotides, the CDR3 is TGTGCCAGCAGCAACTCCCCTGGGGGGCGGAACACTGAAGCTTTCTTT.

To note about this clone: The CDR3 end shows no conserved phenylalanine or tryptophan, and so a read error is likely. The genes are TRBV6-1 and TRBJ2-3; 14 bases line up with TRBD2. Trimming took 7 bases from V and 4 from J; bases not matched to a gene: 4. The CDR3 has 15 residues. Germline V gene data show CDR1 as MNHNS and CDR2 as SASEGT. The CDR3 DNA reads as TGTGCCAGCATTGAGACTAGCGGGGGGGCAGATACGCAGTATTCT. Encoded protein: CASIETSGGADTQYS.

At least ten counts were recorded for this clone. The V gene is TRBV10-2, the J gene TRBJ2-3, with D perhaps matching TRBD1 or TRBD2 (5 bases each). Germline V gives CDR1 WSHSY, CDR2 SAAADI. Trimming removed 7 bases at V and 1 base at J, with 9 bases between. The CDR3 totals 13 residues. CDR3 protein: CASIRDRTDTQYF. CDR3 sequence (DNA): TGCGCCAGCATCAGGGACCGCACAGATACGCAGTATTTT.

This chain joins TRBV20-1 and TRBJ2-7; unclear D gene. Trimming took off 0 bases at V and 1 base at J, with 13 bases between the two ends. The germline CDR1 and CDR2 sequences are DFQATT and SNEGSKA (reference sequence). The CDR3 length is 15 residues. CDR3 DNA sequence: TGCAGTGCTAGAGATCTAGGAGTATCATCCTACGAGCAGTACTTC. This sequence encodes CSARDLGVSSYEQYF.

By sample fraction, this clone is medium-sized. CDR3 residues: CASSLVWDAQVGDTQYF. Here the CDR3 DNA reads TGCGCCAGCAGCTTGGTCTGGGACGCCCAGGTAGGGGATACGCAGTATTTT. The genes are TRBV5-1 and TRBJ2-3; D is possibly TRBD1 or TRBD2 (5 bases each). Germline V gene data show CDR1 as SGHRS and CDR2 as YFSETQ. Between the trimmed V and J ends, which lost 0 bases and 6 bases, there was a span of 20 bases. CDR3 length: 17 residues. The full variable domain, its missing parts supplied by reference TRBV5-1 and TRBJ2-3, is KAGVTQTPRYLIKTRGQQVTLSCSPISGHRSVSWYQQTPGQGLQFLFEYFSETQRNKGNFPGRFSGRQFSNSRSEMNVSTLELGDSALYLCASSLVWDAQVGDTQYFGPGTRLTVL.

The V and J genes are TRBV20-1 and TRBJ1-4; the D gene is possibly TRBD1 (5 bases). Per germline, CDR1 DFQATT and CDR2 SNEGSKA (reference sequence). Trimming removed 6 bases at V and 10 bases at J, with 21 bases between. The CDR3 length is 14 residues. The CDR3 DNA follows: TGCAGTGCCTCGAGGGGACCTCCTGGGGGAAAACTGTTTTTT. Amino acid sequence: CSASRGPPGGKLFF.

There are a few counts of this clone. CDR3 loop: CASSFYAGASRHEQYF. The CDR3 region has the DNA TGTGCCAGCAGTTTTTATGCGGGGGCTAGTAGGCACGAGCAGTACTTC. This chain uses TRBV28 with TRBJ2-7; tentative D call: TRBD2 (7 bases). Germline V gene sequence: CDR1 MDHEN, CDR2 SYDVKM. The V end lost 3 bases, the J end lost 5 bases, and 20 bases lay between the germline ends. The CDR3 contains 16 residues.

This clone appeared a single time. The rearrangement uses TRBV7-2 and TRBJ2-7; D possibly corresponds to TRBD2 (5 bases). The V end was cut by 5 bases, the J end by 5 bases, with 19 bases between. CDR1 and CDR2 from the germline V gene are SGHTA and FQGNSA. CDR3 size: 15 residues. CDR3 nucleotide sequence: TGTGCCAGCAGCCCCCAGTTAGCGATCTTTCACGAGCAGTACTTC. Amino acid sequence: CASSPQLAIFHEQYF.

Notes on this clone: The conserved phenylalanine or tryptophan is not found at the CDR3 terminus, so this likely reflects a read error. The chain uses TRBV6-2 or TRBV6-3 and TRBJ1-4; tentatively, D is TRBD1 (5 bases). This CDR3 region has 14 residues. Looked up from germline, CDR1 is MNHEY and CDR2 is SVGEGT. Trimming took off 10 bases at V and 6 bases at J, with 18 bases between the two ends. The CDR3 DNA sequence: TGTGCCACCGAGGTGGGTCAGGGATATGAAAAACTGTTTTCT. Protein sequence: CATEVGQGYEKLFS.

This clone was seen ten or more times. V usage is TRBV6-1 and J usage is TRBJ1-5, with a possible D match to TRBD1 (5 bases). The CDR3 is made up of 17 amino acids. Trimming removed 3 bases from V and 1 base from J, with 16 bases in between. The germline V gene encodes CDR1 MNHNS and CDR2 SASEGT. In nucleotides, the CDR3 is TGTGCCAGCAGTGATGTCCAGGGTAAAGCCAGCAATCAGCCCCAGCATTTT. This translates into CASSDVQGKASNQPQHF.

The sample holds a few counts of this clone. J is TRBJ2-7 and V is TRBV28, with D maybe TRBD2 (5 bases). The ends were cut back, 2 bases at V and 3 bases at J, with 17 bases in the middle. Germline V gene data show CDR1 as MDHEN and CDR2 as SYDVKM. This CDR3 comprises 16 residues. CDR3 DNA sequence: TGTGCCAGCAGTTTAGAGGGCCCCCTTGCCCTCTACGAGCAGTACTTC. Translated, it gives CASSLEGPLALYEQYF.

The chain couples TRBV3-1 to TRBJ1-2, with 10 bases fitting TRBD1. The CDR3 contains 17 residues. Losses at the gene ends were 4 bases for V and 0 bases for J; bases not matched to a gene: 8. Germline CDR1 is LGHDT and CDR2 is YNNKEL (reference sequence). The CDR3 sequence: CASSPRQGAMTNYGYTF. In DNA, the CDR3 is TGTGCCAGCAGCCCCAGACAGGGGGCCATGACTAACTATGGCTACACCTTC.